This T cell receptor (beta chain) originates from a study of regulatory T cells in long-lasting Graves disease (dated by TCRdb to the early 2020s). The study in broad terms: Antithyroid drugs had been taken for less than 3 months by newly diagnosed Graves' disease patients. Peripheral blood TCR sequencing and RNA sequencing compared persistent Graves' disease patients with newly diagnosed Graves' disease patients. The study was registered as a clinical trial and conducted in China. A total of roughly 33 samples were covered by TCR sequencing, comprising 13 persistent and around 20 newly diagnosed Graves' disease patients.

Libraries were made using multiplex PCR. The reads were generated on an Illumina HiSeq 4000. CDR3 regions were amplified by Arm-PCR with iRepertoire HTBI primers to construct TCR beta libraries. Gel purification was performed on PCR products prior to sequencing. Processing in the source paper ran as follows. Gene usage analysis of CDR3 amino acid clonotypes relied on the roughly 60 TRBV and fewer than 15 TRBJ segments identified across samples. Filtered high-quality paired reads were merged into contigs using COPE and FqMerger. Contigs were aligned with BLAST to IMGT TRBV, TRBD and TRBJ reference genes, and CDR3 was defined per IMGT. Any clonotype with a frequency above 0.1% was classified as a highly expanded clone. Shannon entropy served as the measure of repertoire diversity, while the Gini coefficient captured V-J evenness. A clonotype was considered public if more than one individual shared it. TCRdb reanalyzed the raw reads on its own, using fastp at Q25 for trimming and MiXCR for clone calling, and kept in-frame beta chains. Rows are combined by CDR3 protein, so each entry shows the most common genes and DNA. The V and J calls shown here were made by TCRdb, not taken from the authors' results. This sample comprises approximately 470,000 distinct CDR3 sequences, 15% to 20% of them detected only once. The ten largest make up more than 10% of the sample.

The V end loses 5 bases and the J end loses 5 bases, and a stretch of 22 bases separates them. CDR3 length: 17 amino acids, cysteine to phenylalanine. This entry keeps only the CDR3 DNA: 51 bases, framed from base 1. CDR1 and CDR2 are read off the germline V gene as MDHEN and SYDVKM. This clonotype was observed at least ten times. Which antigen it targets is not known. No qualities accompany the bases; no much larger clone lies one base away. The sample's time point, from its label and the paper: newly diagnosed GD, antithyroid drugs for less than 3 months. For both TCR sequencing and RNA sequencing, RNA was extracted from PBMCs in TRIzol. Graves' disease was diagnosed according to American Thyroid Association guidelines. Patients were recruited from an endocrinology department in Xi'an, China. Each patient gave approximately 9.7 milliliters of peripheral blood, collected in an EDTA anticoagulant tube. PBMCs were isolated by Ficoll Paque Plus density gradient separation without further T cell sorting. RNA quality was checked with an Agilent 2100 Bioanalyzer and agarose gel, and concentration with a NanoDrop 2000.

Results the study describes overall, beyond this receptor: Sequencing and analysis were limited to the TCR beta chain. Persistent disease showed preferential use of TRBV28, TRBJ1-2 and TRBJ2-5, whereas newly diagnosed disease favored TRBV20-1 and TRBJ2-1. Because the primary lesion, thyroid tissue, could not be accessed, the study looked at peripheral blood alone. The authors acknowledged the small sample size as a limitation that may reduce accuracy. Persistent Graves' disease patients showed lower TCR Shannon entropy and fewer highly expanded clones than newly diagnosed patients, suggesting clonal expansion. Patients with persistent disease shared more public clonotypes (around 2,500) than newly diagnosed patients did (966).

This same sample was also taken into another study, of T cells in Graves' hyperthyroidism and ophthalmopathy. The second study also describes: Graves' hyperthyroidism was defined as stable when no progression to ophthalmopathy occurred over 18 months of follow-up. Hyperthyroidism patients were aged 18 to 65 years and newly diagnosed, with disease duration of less than 2 months. Exclusion was applied to patients with uncontrolled infections, other autoimmune diseases, pregnancy or lactation. Diagnoses relied on clinical symptoms, serum thyroxine and TRAb, thyroid ultrasound and orbital computed tomography. The first round of RT-PCR for the TCR CDR3 was performed with the HTBI primer set and the Qiagen OneStep RT-PCR kit. Most expanded thyroid clonotypes (frequency above 0.001) were also detected in blood, a finding suggesting that blood repertoires may reflect thyroid immune responses. A 13 V-J signature model separated ophthalmopathy from stable hyperthyroidism, with over 85% sensitivity and 81% to 83% specificity in cross-validation and 80%/75% in testing. In validation, progression to ophthalmopathy was predicted by the model with 65% to 71% sensitivity and roughly 76% specificity, a median of about 6 months before onset. A discovery cohort of about a hundred patients, about 44 with Graves' ophthalmopathy and under 60 with stable Graves' hyperthyroidism, was used to find distinguishing TCR V-J signatures. Prospective prediction of ophthalmopathy was tested in an independent validation cohort consisting of roughly 19 hyperthyroidism patients and more than 15 patients who later progressed to ophthalmopathy. The 75 to 100 discovery patients were divided at random into training and test sets in a 7:3 ratio. The study also compared thyroid tissue and blood T-cell repertoires from a handful of Graves' hyperthyroidism patients. After blood sampling, hyperthyroidism patients were treated with methimazole at a starting dose of 30 mg daily, and ophthalmopathy patients were treated with high-dose intravenous methylprednisolone. Libraries were constructed in a second round of multiplex PCR, after which size selection and purification were performed. Paired-end sequencing of the libraries was performed with 100 bp reads on an Illumina HiSeq2000. SOAPnuke was used to process the raw data, throwing out any read that contained adapters or uncalled bases, had a mean Phred below 15, or lacked an exact constant-primer or identifier match. COPE v1.2.5 was used to merge high-quality paired reads, and clonotypes were defined as unique nucleotide sequences. MiTCR v1.1 was used to align the clonotypes against IMGT TRBV, TRBD and TRBJ reference segments. The analysis included only V-J combinations with a frequency above 0.0001, which together covered around 99% of the repertoires. A TCS score was defined as the ratio of F50 (clonal expansion) to E x V (chaos), with BLOSUM62-based TCRdist applied between CDR3 peptides within each V-J. Welch's t-statistics and random forest reduced around 510 V-J features to 13, which were used in a naive Bayes classifier (R e1071). Sample size was not statistically predetermined, and investigators were not blinded to group allocation. According to the paper, TCR Vbeta CDR3 sequencing was carried out on 135 peripheral blood samples, which came from approximately 41 ophthalmopathy, under 85 hyperthyroidism and approximately 17 progressor patients.

The chain was built from TRBV28 and TRBJ2-1; the D gene is perhaps TRBD2, on 6 matching bases. This clonotype was obtained from a man aged 40-55 years with Graves disease. Donor details come from another sample of the same person, matched by shared clones. The sample was peripheral blood mononuclear cells (PBMCs), taken at new diagnosis, from a patient treated with antithyroid drugs. In nucleotides, the sequence is TGTGCCAGCAGTAATATCATCGCTAGCGTGGAAGACAATGAGCAGTTCTTC. This gives the protein CASSNIIASVEDNEQFF.